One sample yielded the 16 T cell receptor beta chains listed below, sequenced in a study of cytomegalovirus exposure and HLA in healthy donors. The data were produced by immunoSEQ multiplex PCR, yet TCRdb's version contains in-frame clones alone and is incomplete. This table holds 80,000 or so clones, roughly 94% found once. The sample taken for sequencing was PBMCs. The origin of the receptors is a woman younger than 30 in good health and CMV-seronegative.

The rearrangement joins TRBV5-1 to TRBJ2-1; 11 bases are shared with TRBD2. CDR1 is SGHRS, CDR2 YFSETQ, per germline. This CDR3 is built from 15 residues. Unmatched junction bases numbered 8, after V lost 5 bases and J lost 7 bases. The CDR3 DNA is TGCGCCAGCAGTTCACTAGCGGGAGTAGATAATGAGCAGTTCTTC. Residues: CASSSLAGVDNEQFF.

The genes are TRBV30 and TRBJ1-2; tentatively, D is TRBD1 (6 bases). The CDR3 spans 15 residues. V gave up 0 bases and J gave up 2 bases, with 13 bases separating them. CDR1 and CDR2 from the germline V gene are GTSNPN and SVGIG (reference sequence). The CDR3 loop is CAWSVLQGSNYGYTF. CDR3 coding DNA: TGTGCCTGGAGTGTACTCCAGGGGAGCAACTATGGCTACACCTTC.

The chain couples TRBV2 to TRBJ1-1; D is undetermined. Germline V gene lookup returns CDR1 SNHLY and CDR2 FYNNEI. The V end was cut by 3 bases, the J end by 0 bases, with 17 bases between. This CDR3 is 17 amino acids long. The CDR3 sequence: CASSDGIEEVLNTEAFF. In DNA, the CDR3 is TGTGCCAGCAGTGACGGGATTGAGGAGGTACTGAACACTGAAGCTTTCTTT.

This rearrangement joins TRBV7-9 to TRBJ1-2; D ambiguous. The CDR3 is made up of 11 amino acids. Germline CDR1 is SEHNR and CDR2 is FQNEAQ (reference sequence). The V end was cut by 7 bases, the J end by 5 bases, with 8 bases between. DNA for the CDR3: TGTGCCAGCAACTCGGTTTATGGCTACACCTTC. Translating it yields CASNSVYGYTF.

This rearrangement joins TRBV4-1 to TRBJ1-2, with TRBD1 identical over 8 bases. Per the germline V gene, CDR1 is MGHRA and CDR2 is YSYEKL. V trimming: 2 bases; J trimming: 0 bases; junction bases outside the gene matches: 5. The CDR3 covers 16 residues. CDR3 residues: CASSQMLQGANYGYTF. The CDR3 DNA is TGCGCCAGCAGCCAAATGTTACAGGGGGCTAACTATGGCTACACCTTC.

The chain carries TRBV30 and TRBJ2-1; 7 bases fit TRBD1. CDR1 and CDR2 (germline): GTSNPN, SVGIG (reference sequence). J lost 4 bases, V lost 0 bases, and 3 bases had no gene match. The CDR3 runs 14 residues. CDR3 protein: CAWSVPGQYNEQFF. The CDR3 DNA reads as TGTGCCTGGAGTGTACCGGGACAGTACAATGAGCAGTTCTTC.

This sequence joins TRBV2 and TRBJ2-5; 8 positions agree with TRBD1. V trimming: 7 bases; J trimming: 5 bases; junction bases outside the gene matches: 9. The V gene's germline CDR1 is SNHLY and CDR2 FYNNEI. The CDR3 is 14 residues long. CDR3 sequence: CASNSQGARETQYF. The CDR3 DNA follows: TGTGCCAGCAATTCCCAGGGGGCGCGGGAGACCCAGTACTTC.

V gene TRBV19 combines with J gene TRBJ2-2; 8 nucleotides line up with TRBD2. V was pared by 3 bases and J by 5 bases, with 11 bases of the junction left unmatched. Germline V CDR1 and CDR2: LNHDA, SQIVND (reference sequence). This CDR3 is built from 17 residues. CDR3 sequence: CASSMGGTGGRTGELFF. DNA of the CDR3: TGTGCCAGTAGTATGGGGGGTACGGGAGGGAGGACCGGGGAGCTGTTTTTT.

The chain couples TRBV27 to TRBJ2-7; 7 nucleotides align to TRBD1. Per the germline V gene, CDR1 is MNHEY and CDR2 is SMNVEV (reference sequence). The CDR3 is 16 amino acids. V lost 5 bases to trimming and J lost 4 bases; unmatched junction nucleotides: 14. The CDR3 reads CASSPIMGQNLYEQYF. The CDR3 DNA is TGTGCCAGCAGTCCCATAATGGGACAGAACTTATACGAGCAGTACTTC.

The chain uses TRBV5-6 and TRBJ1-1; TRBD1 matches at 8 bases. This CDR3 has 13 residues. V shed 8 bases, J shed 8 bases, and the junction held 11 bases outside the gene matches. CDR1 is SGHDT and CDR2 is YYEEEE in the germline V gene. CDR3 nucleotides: TGTGCCAGTTTGCTCAGGGGGCAAGGAGAAGCTTTCTTT. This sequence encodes CASLLRGQGEAFF. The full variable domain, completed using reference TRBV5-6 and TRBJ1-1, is DAGVTQSPTHLIKTRGQQVTLRCSPKSGHDTVSWYQQALGQGPQFIFQYYEEEERQRGNFPDRFSGHQFPNYSSELNVNALLLGDSALYLCASLLRGQGEAFFGQGTRLTVV.

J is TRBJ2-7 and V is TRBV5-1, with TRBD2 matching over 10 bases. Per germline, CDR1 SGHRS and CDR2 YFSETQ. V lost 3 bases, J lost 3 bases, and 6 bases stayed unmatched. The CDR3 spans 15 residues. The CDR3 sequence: CASSSPGTSDYEQYF. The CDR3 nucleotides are TGCGCCAGCAGCTCTCCGGGGACTAGCGACTACGAGCAGTACTTC. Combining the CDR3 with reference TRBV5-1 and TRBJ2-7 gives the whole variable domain KAGVTQTPRYLIKTRGQQVTLSCSPISGHRSVSWYQQTPGQGLQFLFEYFSETQRNKGNFPGRFSGRQFSNSRSEMNVSTLELGDSALYLCASSSPGTSDYEQYFGPGTRLTVT.

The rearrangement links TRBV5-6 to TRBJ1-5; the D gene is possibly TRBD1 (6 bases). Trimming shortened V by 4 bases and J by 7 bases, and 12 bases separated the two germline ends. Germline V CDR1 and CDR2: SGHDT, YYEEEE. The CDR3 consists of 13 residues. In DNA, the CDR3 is TGTGCCAGCAGCACCTCGACAGGCCAGCCCCAGCATTTT. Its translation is CASSTSTGQPQHF.

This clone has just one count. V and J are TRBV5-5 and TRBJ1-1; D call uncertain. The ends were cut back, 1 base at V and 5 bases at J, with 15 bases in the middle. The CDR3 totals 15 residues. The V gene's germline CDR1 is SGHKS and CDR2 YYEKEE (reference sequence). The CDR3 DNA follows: TGTGCCAGCAGCTTGTGGGGAGCAACAAGGACTGAAGCTTTCTTT. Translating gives CASSLWGATRTEAFF.

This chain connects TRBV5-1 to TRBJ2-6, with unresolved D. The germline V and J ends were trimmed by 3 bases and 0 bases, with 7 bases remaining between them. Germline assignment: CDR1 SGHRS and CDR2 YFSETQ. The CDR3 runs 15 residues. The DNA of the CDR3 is TGCGCCAGCAGCTGGCACCTCTCTGGGGCCAACGTCCTGACTTTC. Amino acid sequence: CASSWHLSGANVLTF.

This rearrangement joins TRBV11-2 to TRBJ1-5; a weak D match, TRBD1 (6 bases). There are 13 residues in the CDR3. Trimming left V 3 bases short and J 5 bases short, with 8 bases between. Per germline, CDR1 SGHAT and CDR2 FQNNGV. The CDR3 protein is CASSFNRDQPQHF. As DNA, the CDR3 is TGTGCCAGCAGCTTCAACAGGGATCAGCCCCAGCATTTT.

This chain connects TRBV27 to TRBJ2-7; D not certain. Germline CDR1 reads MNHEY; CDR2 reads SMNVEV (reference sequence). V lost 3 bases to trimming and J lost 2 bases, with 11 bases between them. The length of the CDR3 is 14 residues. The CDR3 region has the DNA TGTGCCAGCAGTTTCCGAGATCAAACCTACGAGCAGTACTTC. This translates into CASSFRDQTYEQYF.